These 15 T cell receptor beta chains were sequenced from one sample in a study of brain T cells in children with intractable seizures. The repertoire was sequenced with immunoSEQ multiplex PCR; TCRdb's copy has only in-frame clones and lacks some. The sample holds 95,000 to 120,000 clones, roughly 94% seen once. Material: peripheral blood, obtained at surgery. The receptor set was obtained from a boy in the first two years of life with hemimegalencephaly and intractable seizures.

The genes are TRBV7-8 and TRBJ2-7; unclear D gene. From germline, CDR1 is SGHVS and CDR2 FQNEAQ. The CDR3 loop spans 13 amino acids. V dropped 1 base and J dropped 2 bases, with 6 bases sitting between them. CDR3 nucleotides: TGTGCCAGCAGCTTAGGAGTCCCCTACGAGCAGTACTTC. Translating gives CASSLGVPYEQYF.

CDR3 DNA: TGTGCCATTCGGACCCAGGGGGTGCAGTACTTC. Translating gives CAIRTQGVQYF. The genes are TRBV10-3 and TRBJ2-7, with 7 nucleotides matching TRBD1. CDR3 length: 11 residues. Per germline, CDR1 ENHRY and CDR2 SYGVKD. V dropped 9 bases and J dropped 9; count of bases not matched to a gene: 8.

The chain has TRBV9 and TRBJ1-6; D call uncertain. The V gene lost 4 bases and the J gene lost 0 bases, with 8 bases spanning the gap. In germline, CDR1 is SGDLS, CDR2 YYNGEE. The CDR3 sequence is 15 residues long. CDR3 residues: CASSTGSSYNSPLHF. CDR3 DNA sequence: TGTGCCAGCAGCACTGGTAGCTCCTATAATTCACCCCTCCACTTT.

The chain employs TRBV10-3 and TRBJ2-7; 8 bases align to TRBD1. Losses at the gene ends were 6 bases for V and 2 bases for J; bases not matched to a gene: 6. Germline V gene lookup returns CDR1 ENHRY and CDR2 SYGVKD. The CDR3 sequence is 14 residues long. CDR3 loop: CAIRGLDRAYEQYF. The CDR3 DNA is TGTGCCATCAGGGGACTGGACAGGGCCTACGAGCAGTACTTC.

The V call is TRBV4-1, the J call TRBJ2-1; 11 bases are a match to TRBD2. This CDR3 spans 16 amino acids. Germline CDR1 reads MGHRA; CDR2 reads YSYEKL. J lost 7 bases, V lost 6 bases, and 11 bases had no gene match. CDR3 region: CASRSRSGRAGNEQFF. DNA of the CDR3: TGCGCCAGCAGGTCTCGTAGCGGGAGGGCGGGGAATGAGCAGTTCTTC.

V is TRBV7-2 and J is TRBJ1-5, with 7 bases fitting TRBD1. Looked up from germline, CDR1 is SGHTA and CDR2 is FQGNSA. Trimming removed 5 bases from V and 0 bases from J; junction bases left unmatched: 16. The CDR3 spans 19 residues. CDR3 protein: CASSTDRDEGVYSNQPQHF. CDR3 in DNA: TGTGCCAGCAGCACCGACAGGGATGAGGGGGTTTATAGCAATCAGCCCCAGCATTTT.

The chain links TRBV6-5 to TRBJ2-7, with D possibly being TRBD2 (7 bases). V lost 6 bases and J 5 bases, leaving 14 bases between the germline ends. This CDR3 comprises 13 residues. Germline V gene sequence: CDR1 MNHEY, CDR2 SVGAGI. CDR3 coding DNA: TGTGCCAGCAGACTAACCGGGGGGCACGAGCAGTACTTC. Amino acid sequence: CASRLTGGHEQYF.

The count of this clone is one. The chain carries TRBV28 and TRBJ2-3, with 8 bases lining up with TRBD2. Germline assignment: CDR1 MDHEN and CDR2 SYDVKM. V trimming: 4 bases; J trimming: 3 bases; junction bases outside the gene matches: 9. This CDR3 has 16 amino acids. The CDR3 DNA reads TGTGCCAGCAGTTCCTTTAGGGTAGCGGGGACAGATACGCAGTATTTT. Protein sequence: CASSSFRVAGTDTQYF.

This rearrangement joins TRBV3-1 (or the pseudogene TRBV3-2) to TRBJ2-7, with 7 bases lining up with TRBD1. V shed 2 bases, J shed 5 bases, and the junction held 15 bases outside the gene matches. This CDR3 comprises 17 residues. The germline CDR1 and CDR2 sequences are LGHDT and YNNKEL (reference sequence). The CDR3 region has the DNA TGTGCCAGCAGCCAAAGCAAGAACAGGGGAACAGGAGACGAGCAGTACTTC. Amino acids: CASSQSKNRGTGDEQYF.

V usage is TRBV29-1 and J usage is TRBJ1-2; 7 positions match TRBD1. CDR1 is SQVTM and CDR2 is ANQGSEA in the germline V gene. This CDR3 comprises 15 residues. With V trimmed by 4 bases and J by 4 bases, 12 bases remained unmatched. CDR3 nucleotides: TGCAGCGTTGCCCCCCGGGACAGCTACTTCTATGGCTACACCTTC. This codes for CSVAPRDSYFYGYTF. Combining the CDR3 with reference TRBV29-1 and TRBJ1-2 gives the whole variable domain SAVISQKPSRDICQRGTSLTIQCQVDSQVTMMFWYRQQPGQSLTLIATANQGSEATYESGFVIDKFPISRPNLTFSTLTVSNMSPEDSSIYLCSVAPRDSYFYGYTFGSGTRLTVV.

The J gene is TRBJ1-1, the V gene TRBV19; D ambiguous. The ends were cut back, 1 base at V and 0 bases at J, with 12 bases in the middle. The CDR3 is made up of 16 amino acids. Germline V CDR1 and CDR2: LNHDA, SQIVND (reference sequence). CDR3: CASSIGGGVLNTEAFF. CDR3 bases: TGTGCCAGTAGTATAGGGGGTGGGGTACTGAACACTGAAGCTTTCTTT.

The rearrangement links TRBV6-2 or TRBV6-3 to TRBJ2-3, with 13 bases fitting TRBD2. V lost 0 bases, J lost 0 bases, and 9 bases stayed unmatched. Germline values: CDR1 MNHEY, CDR2 SVGEGT. The CDR3 is 20 amino acids. CDR3 amino acids: CASSYSTEPGLAGSTDTQYF. The CDR3 nucleotides are TGTGCCAGCAGTTACTCGACAGAACCGGGACTAGCGGGGAGCACAGATACGCAGTATTTT.

V is TRBV6-2 or TRBV6-3 and J is TRBJ2-5, with D tentatively TRBD2 (5 bases). With 2 bases removed from V and 5 bases from J, the gap between germline ends came to 27 bases. The CDR3 totals 19 residues. The V gene's germline CDR1 is MNHEY and CDR2 SVGEGT. The CDR3 here is CASSYGDGRPGLNSETQYF. CDR3 coding DNA: TGTGCCAGCAGTTACGGCGACGGCAGGCCAGGACTCAACTCGGAGACCCAGTACTTC.

This chain joins TRBV7-8 and TRBJ2-7, with 9 positions matching TRBD2. The CDR3 loop spans 14 amino acids. J was trimmed by 4 bases and V by 0 bases; bases with no gene match: 1. Germline assignment: CDR1 SGHVS and CDR2 FQNEAQ. The CDR3: CASSLASGSYEQYF. The CDR3 region has the DNA TGTGCCAGCAGCTTAGCTAGCGGGAGTTACGAGCAGTACTTC.

This chain uses TRBV19 with TRBJ1-2; weak D call: TRBD1 (5 bases). V lost 5 bases to trimming and J lost 4 bases, with 8 bases between them. In germline, CDR1 is LNHDA, CDR2 SQIVND (reference sequence). The CDR3 contains 12 residues. The CDR3 bases are TGTGCCAGTAGTGATAGGGGCTATGGCTACACCTTC. Residues: CASSDRGYGYTF.